The clone carrying this T cell receptor (beta chain) was seen a few times. Its specificity is not known. TCRdb itself ran the 5' RACE reads through MiXCR, one entry per CDR3 protein. The data show under 350,000 distinct CDR3 sequences, around 15% seen once. This sample is part of a study of T-cell memory formation after mild COVID-19. Whole-study context: The study found TCR clusters largely donor specific. Findings of the study overall: Contracting clones, day 15 to 85, had balanced CD4/CD8, and later expanders favored CD4+. Pre-infection memory showed some responding clones, and this suggested that cross-reactive memory joined.

This CDR3 is built from 13 residues. Looked up from germline, CDR1 is MDHEN and CDR2 is SYDVKM. V lost 3 bases and J lost 6, with 11 bases in between. The genes are TRBV28 and TRBJ2-5; D perhaps matches TRBD2 (5 bases). Sequenced input: PBMCs or a T cell subset sorted from them (not recorded which). The sequence was collected from a man aged 18 to 29 who had mild COVID-19 (a few samples of this study predate the infection). Cell type and time point are not known. CDR3 DNA: TGTGCCAGCAGTTTTGGCGGGTTTAAGACCCAGTACTTC. Protein sequence: CASSFGGFKTQYF.